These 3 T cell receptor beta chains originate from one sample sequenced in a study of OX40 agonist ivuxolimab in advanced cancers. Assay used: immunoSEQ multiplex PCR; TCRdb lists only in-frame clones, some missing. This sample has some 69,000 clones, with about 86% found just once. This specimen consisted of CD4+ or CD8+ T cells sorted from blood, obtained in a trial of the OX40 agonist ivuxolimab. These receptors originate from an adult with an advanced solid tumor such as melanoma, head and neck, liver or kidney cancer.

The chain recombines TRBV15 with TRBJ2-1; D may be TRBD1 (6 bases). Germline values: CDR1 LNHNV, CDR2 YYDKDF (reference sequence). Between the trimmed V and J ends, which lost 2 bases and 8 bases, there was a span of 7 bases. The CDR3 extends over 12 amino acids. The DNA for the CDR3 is TGTGCCACCAGCAGACCAGGGGATGAGCAGTTCTTC. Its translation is CATSRPGDEQFF.

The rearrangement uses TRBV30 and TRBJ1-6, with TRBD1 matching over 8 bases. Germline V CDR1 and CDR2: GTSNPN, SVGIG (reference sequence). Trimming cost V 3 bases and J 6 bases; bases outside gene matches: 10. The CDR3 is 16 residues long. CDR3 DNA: TGTGCCTGGAGGGAACGCCAGGACAGGGCTAATTCACCCCTCCACTTT. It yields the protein CAWRERQDRANSPLHF.

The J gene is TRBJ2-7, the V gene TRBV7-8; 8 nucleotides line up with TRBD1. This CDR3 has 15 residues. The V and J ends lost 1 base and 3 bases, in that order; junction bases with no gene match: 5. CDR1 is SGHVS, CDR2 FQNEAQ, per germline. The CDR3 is CASSLGRTGRYEQYF. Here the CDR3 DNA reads TGTGCCAGCAGCTTAGGGAGGACAGGGCGCTACGAGCAGTACTTC.